Listed here are 18 T cell receptor beta chains from one sample, sequenced in a study of glioma-infiltrating T cells. The iRepertoire nested amplicon-rescue multiplex PCR amplified TCR alpha and beta CDR3s from RNA. Each CDR3 protein is one row after TCRdb ran MiXCR on the multiplex PCR reads. The table has approximately 15,000 distinct CDR3 sequences, roughly 60% seen once; the top ten hold 40% to 50%. The sequenced sample was glioma tissue, nonneoplastic brain tissue, or PBMCs (not recorded which). These receptors were taken from a human donor with low-grade glioma or glioblastoma, undergoing nonglioma brain surgery, or in good health (not recorded which).

This clonotype is deemed medium-sized. The rearrangement links TRBV20-1 to TRBJ1-5; 9 nucleotides line up with TRBD1. This CDR3 spans 15 amino acids. The V and J ends lost 6 bases and 6 bases, in that order; junction bases with no gene match: 12. CDR1 is DFQATT and CDR2 is SNEGSKA in the germline V gene (reference sequence). CDR3: CSARPGTGTSQPQHF. DNA for the CDR3: TGCAGTGCACGCCCCGGGACAGGGACAAGTCAGCCCCAGCATTTT.

This chain uses TRBV12-3 or TRBV12-4 with TRBJ1-5; D uncertain. CDR3 length equals 12 residues. The CDR3, as DNA: TGTGTTAGCAGATCTGGGTATCAGCCCCAGCATTTT. This codes for CVSRSGYQPQHF.

By proportion, this clonotype is medium-sized (0.01 to 0.1%). This rearrangement joins TRBV4-3 to TRBJ2-5; D is unresolved. From germline, CDR1 is LGHNA and CDR2 YSLEER. V dropped 0 bases and J dropped 4 bases, with 6 bases sitting between them. The CDR3 runs 13 residues. CDR3 region: CASSQEPGETQYF. CDR3 coding DNA: TGCGCCAGCAGCCAAGAGCCGGGAGAGACCCAGTACTTC.

The chain carries TRBV6-2 or TRBV6-3 and TRBJ1-5; TRBD1 is a possible D gene (5 bases). The CDR3 runs 17 residues. Per the germline V gene, CDR1 is MNHEY and CDR2 is SVGEGT. V lost 2 bases, J lost 6 bases, and 20 bases lay in between. CDR3 protein: CASSYRKGTSGGQPQHF. CDR3 DNA: TGTGCCAGCAGTTACCGAAAGGGGACGTCGGGTGGTCAGCCCCAGCATTTT.

For this clonotype: A much larger clone sits a single nucleotide away, making a read error possible. The conserved phenylalanine or tryptophan normally closing the CDR3 is absent here, so this likely arose from a read error. The rearrangement uses TRBV11-2 and TRBJ2-5; 8 bases map to TRBD2. This CDR3 is 14 amino acids long. In germline, CDR1 is SGHAT, CDR2 FQNNGV. V lost 5 bases and J lost 5; bases outside the gene matches: 7. This CDR3 is CASSTGGQSETQYL. CDR3 coding DNA: TGTGCCAGCAGCACGGGGGGGCAGTCGGAGACCCAGTACCTC.

The rearrangement uses TRBV10-1 and TRBJ1-5; D uncertain. The germline V and J ends were trimmed by 8 bases and 2 bases, with 22 bases remaining between them. The length of the CDR3 is 17 residues. The V gene's germline CDR1 is WNHNN and CDR2 SYGVQD (reference sequence). CDR3 amino acids: CASRDPGQDQGNQPQHF. As DNA, the CDR3 is TGCGCCAGCCGCGACCCGGGTCAGGATCAGGGCAATCAGCCCCAGCATTTT.

A few counts support this clonotype. V usage is TRBV9 and J usage is TRBJ1-3, with 7 bases lining up with TRBD1. Germline V CDR1 and CDR2: SGDLS, YYNGEE. The CDR3 consists of 15 residues. After removal of 2 bases from V and 2 bases from J, the junction contained 4 bases not matched to a gene. CDR3 loop: CASSVQGGTGNTIYF. As DNA, the CDR3 is TGTGCCAGCAGCGTCCAGGGGGGGACTGGAAACACCATATATTTT.

The J gene is TRBJ2-1, the V gene TRBV6-2 or TRBV6-3; 9 nucleotides match TRBD2. CDR3 length: 15 amino acids. Germline V CDR1 and CDR2: MNHEY, SVGEGT. V shed 4 bases, J shed 8 bases, and the junction held 9 bases outside the gene matches. The CDR3 here is CASSFPLAGYHEQFF. The CDR3 DNA reads as TGTGCCAGCAGTTTCCCCCTAGCGGGGTACCATGAGCAGTTCTTC.

DNA for the CDR3: TGCGCCAGCAGCCAGGGACTGGGCCAAGAGACCCAGTACTTC. Amino acid sequence: CASSQGLGQETQYF. The chain joins TRBV4-1 to TRBJ2-5; D is possibly TRBD2 (6 bases). The CDR3 contains 14 residues. Germline V gene data show CDR1 as MGHRA and CDR2 as YSYEKL. V lost 3 bases and J 1 base, leaving 9 bases between the germline ends.

The V and J genes are TRBV29-1 and TRBJ2-5; no clear D gene. Germline lookup yields CDR1 SQVTM and CDR2 ANQGSEA. The CDR3 length is 12 residues. V dropped 4 bases and J dropped 5 bases, with 11 bases sitting between them. CDR3 DNA sequence: TGCAGCGTTGGGAATGCCGTCGAGACCCAGTACTTC. Amino acid sequence: CSVGNAVETQYF.

On this clonotype itself: The junction differs from germline at one of its ends, possibly a read error. The CDR3 sequence is CDSSVAGPEAFF. The DNA for the CDR3 is TGTGACAGCAGCGTAGCCGGCCCCGAAGCTTTCTTT. This chain connects TRBV9 to TRBJ1-1; D is uncertain. The germline CDR1 and CDR2 sequences are SGDLS and YYNGEE. CDR3 size: 12 residues.

The V and J genes are TRBV18 and TRBJ2-1, with 7 nucleotides matching TRBD1. Germline values: CDR1 KGHSH, CDR2 LQKENI. V shed 2 bases, J shed 8 bases, and the junction held 9 bases outside the gene matches. The CDR3 spans 15 residues. The CDR3: CASSPLVQGKDEQFF. Here the CDR3 DNA reads TGTGCCAGCTCACCATTAGTACAGGGGAAGGATGAGCAGTTCTTC.

The genes are TRBV20-1 and TRBJ2-1; D is ambiguous. In germline, CDR1 is DFQATT, CDR2 SNEGSKA (reference sequence). Trimming took off 3 bases at V and 4 bases at J, with 7 bases between the two ends. The CDR3 has 12 residues. The CDR3 sequence is CSASESYNEQFF. The DNA of the CDR3 is TGCAGTGCTAGTGAGAGTTACAATGAGCAGTTCTTC.

Points on this clonotype: Because it lacks the conserved phenylalanine or tryptophan at the end, this CDR3 is likely a read error. The rearrangement uses TRBV18 and TRBJ2-2; 8 bases align to TRBD1. Per the germline V gene, CDR1 is KGHSH and CDR2 is LQKENI. The CDR3 loop spans 16 amino acids. Here the CDR3 DNA reads TGTGCCAGCCGTCCGCAAGGACAGGGAAACACCGGGGAACTGTTTTAT. It specifies CASRPQGQGNTGELFY.

This clonotype was recorded a few times. This sequence joins TRBV6-9 and TRBJ1-1; D unresolved. Germline CDR1 reads MNHGY; CDR2 reads SVAAGI. The CDR3 consists of 16 residues. Trimming left V 3 bases short and J 0 bases short, with 14 bases between. The CDR3 bases are TGTGCCAGCAGTTACCCCCTCAAAGGAATGAACACTGAAGCTTTCTTT. Encoded protein: CASSYPLKGMNTEAFF.

This clonotype was detected a few times. The chain couples TRBV6-6 to TRBJ2-5, with 7 positions matching TRBD1. The germline gives CDR1 MNHNY, CDR2 SVGAGI (reference sequence). V lost 2 bases and J lost 4; bases outside the gene matches: 7. The CDR3 sequence is 15 residues long. In nucleotides, the CDR3 is TGTGCCAGCAGTTACGGCGAGGGGGCCTCAGAGACCCAGTACTTC. Translating it yields CASSYGEGASETQYF.

This clonotype came up once. The chain joins TRBV29-1 to TRBJ1-2; D gene ambiguous. CDR3 length: 12 amino acids. V was shortened by 7 bases and J by 2 bases, with 11 bases between the two germline ends. Germline V gene lookup returns CDR1 SQVTM and CDR2 ANQGSEA. The CDR3: CSAQAGNYGYTF. The CDR3 DNA sequence: TGCAGCGCCCAAGCGGGGAACTATGGCTACACCTTC.

This chain links TRBV7-2 with TRBJ2-1, with TRBD1 matching over 9 bases. Germline V gene sequence: CDR1 SGHTA, CDR2 FQGNSA. The CDR3 contains 14 residues. Trimming took 3 bases from V and 8 from J; bases not matched to a gene: 5. The CDR3 loop is CASSFGQGIDEQFF. The CDR3 DNA follows: TGTGCCAGCAGCTTTGGACAGGGGATCGATGAGCAGTTCTTC.